The sequence of this T cell receptor (beta chain) was determined in a study of blood T cell repertoires in COVID-19. Overall study: Acute and convalescent COVID-19 samples came from the United States, Italy and Spain. Sample material is recorded as cDNA or gDNA derived from T cells, B-cell-depleted T cells, or PBMCs.

Authors' methods: By means of reference gene primer amplification, nucleated cell counts were estimated. The repertoire was sequenced with immunoSEQ multiplex PCR; TCRdb's copy has only in-frame clones and lacks some. The V and J calls and clone size are taken from that table; D and trimming were inferred from the DNA. The data contain 250,000 to 300,000 clones, approximately 82% of them singletons. Trimming took off 4 bases at V and 0 bases at J, with 12 bases between the two ends. The CDR3 has 15 residues. Germline lookup yields CDR1 SQVTM and CDR2 ANQGSEA. Participants had their cohort set by participant-reported clinical history.

The chain has TRBV29-1 and TRBJ1-4; tentative D call: TRBD1 (6 bases). The sequencing input was PBMCs or T cells enriched from blood (not recorded which). This TCR was recovered from a man aged 40-55 years who had been exposed to COVID-19. The CDR3 DNA reads as TGCAGCGTTGTGACAGGCAAAGCAACTAATGAAAAACTGTTTTTT. Translating gives CSVVTGKATNEKLFF.